Sequencing of this T cell receptor (beta chain) was carried out in a study of Ad26.COV2.S vaccination and SARS-CoV-2 variants. Described treatment: around 19 received Ad26.COV2.S at low or high dose, single or two shots; a few received placebo; per-sample allocation not given. Day 63 after the first vaccine or placebo injection was the time point for sampling. Ad26.COV2.S expressed prefusion-stabilized spike from the original Wuhan strain. V was clipped by 2 bases and J by 7 bases; unmatched bases: 5. Germline CDR1 MNHEY, CDR2 SVGAGI. The CDR3 runs 16 residues. The repertoire was sequenced with immunoSEQ multiplex PCR; TCRdb's copy has only in-frame clones and lacks some. Found here are fewer than 400,000 clones, 75% to 90% of them singletons; the top ten hold 3.5%.

The sequencing used peripheral blood, collected in a trial of Ad26.COV2.S vaccine versus placebo. The TCR originated in a person between 18 and 65 years old who received the Ad26.COV2.S COVID-19 vaccine or a placebo. This rearrangement joins TRBV6-5 to TRBJ1-6; 10 positions match TRBD1. The CDR3 nucleotides read TGTGCCAGCAGTTACATGAGGACAGGGGGGAATTCACCCCTCCACTTT. Translated, it gives CASSYMRTGGNSPLHF.